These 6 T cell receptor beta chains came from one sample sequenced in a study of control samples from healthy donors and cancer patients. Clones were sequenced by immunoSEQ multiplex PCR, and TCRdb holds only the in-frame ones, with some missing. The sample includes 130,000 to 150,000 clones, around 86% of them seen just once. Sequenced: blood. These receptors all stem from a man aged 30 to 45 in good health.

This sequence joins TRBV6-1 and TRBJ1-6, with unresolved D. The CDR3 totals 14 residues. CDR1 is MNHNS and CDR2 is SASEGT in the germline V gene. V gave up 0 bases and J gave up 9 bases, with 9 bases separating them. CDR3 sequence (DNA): TGTGCCAGCAGTGAAGCGCAAAATTCTTCACCCCTCCACTTT. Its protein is CASSEAQNSSPLHF.

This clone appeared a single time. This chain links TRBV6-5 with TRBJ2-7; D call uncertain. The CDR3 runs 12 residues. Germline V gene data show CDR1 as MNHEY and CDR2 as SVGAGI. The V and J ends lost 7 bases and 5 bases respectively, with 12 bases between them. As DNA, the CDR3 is TGTGCCAGCACCTCGACTTGGAACGAGCAGTACTTC. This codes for CASTSTWNEQYF.

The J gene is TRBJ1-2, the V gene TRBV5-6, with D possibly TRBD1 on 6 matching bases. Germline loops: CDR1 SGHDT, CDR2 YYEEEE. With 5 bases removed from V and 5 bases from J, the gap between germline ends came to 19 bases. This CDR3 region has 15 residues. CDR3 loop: CASSPYGGGIYGYTF. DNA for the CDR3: TGTGCCAGCAGTCCATACGGAGGGGGAATTTATGGCTACACCTTC.

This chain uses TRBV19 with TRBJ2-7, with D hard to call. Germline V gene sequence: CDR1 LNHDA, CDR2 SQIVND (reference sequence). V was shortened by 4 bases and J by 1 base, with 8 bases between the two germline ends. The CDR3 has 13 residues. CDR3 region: CASSTDESYEQYF. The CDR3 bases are TGTGCCAGTAGTACGGACGAATCCTACGAGCAGTACTTC.

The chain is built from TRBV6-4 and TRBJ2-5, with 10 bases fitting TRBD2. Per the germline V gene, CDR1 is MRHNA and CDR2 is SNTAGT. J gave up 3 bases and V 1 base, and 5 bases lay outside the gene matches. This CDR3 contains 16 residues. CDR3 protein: CASSDFGLAGEETQYF. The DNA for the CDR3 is TGTGCCAGCAGTGACTTTGGGCTAGCGGGGGAAGAGACCCAGTACTTC.

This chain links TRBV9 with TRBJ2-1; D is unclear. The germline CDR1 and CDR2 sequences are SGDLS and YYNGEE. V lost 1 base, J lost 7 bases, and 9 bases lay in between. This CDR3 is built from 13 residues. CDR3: CASSVLDSNEQFF. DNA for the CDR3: TGTGCCAGCAGCGTATTAGATTCGAATGAGCAGTTCTTC.